This T cell receptor (beta chain) emerged from a study of T cells after posttransplantation cyclophosphamide. TCRdb's table, derived via immunoSEQ multiplex PCR, lists solely in-frame clones and lacks some. This table holds a few thousand clones, approximately 73% found once. This clone is medium-sized by share. Its target is unknown. Study outcomes and limitations: TRB clonality was highly associated with recipient CMV seropositivity and reactivation.

Sampled 1 year posttransplant, controls received myeloablative marrow transplants, methotrexate and a calcineurin inhibitor. V lost 3 bases and J lost 12; bases outside the gene matches: 5. CDR3 length: 12 amino acids. CDR1 is SEHNR, CDR2 FQNEAQ, per germline (reference sequence). The sequencing used PBMCs, collected roughly 310 days after allogeneic stem cell transplant with calcineurin inhibitor and methotrexate. The source of this sequence is a female patient in her 50s who received an allogeneic stem cell transplant from an unrelated donor, was CMV-positive, and had acute and chronic GVHD. Some T cells may be provided by the graft donor. This chain joins TRBV7-9 and TRBJ2-1; TRBD2 matches 7 bases. CDR3 loop: CASSFSGEGQFF. In DNA, the CDR3 is TGTGCCAGCAGCTTTTCGGGGGAGGGGCAGTTCTTC. Supplemented by reference TRBV7-9 and TRBJ2-1, the full variable domain reads DTGVSQNPRHKITKRGQNVTFRCDPISEHNRLYWYRQTLGQGPEFLTYFQNEAQLEKSRLLSDRFSAERPKGSFSTLEIQRTEQGDSAMYLCASSFSGEGQFFGPGTRLTVL.